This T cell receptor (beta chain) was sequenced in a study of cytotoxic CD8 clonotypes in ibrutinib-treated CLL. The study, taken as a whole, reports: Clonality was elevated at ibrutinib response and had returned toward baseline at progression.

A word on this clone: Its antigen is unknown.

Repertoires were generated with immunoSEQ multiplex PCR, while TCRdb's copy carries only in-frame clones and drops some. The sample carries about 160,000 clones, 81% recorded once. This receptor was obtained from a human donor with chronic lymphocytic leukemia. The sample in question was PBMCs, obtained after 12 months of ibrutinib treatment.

The CDR3 coding sequence is TGTGCCAGCAGCTTAGAAGGGCGGGCAGACGAGCAGTACTTC. It translates to CASSLEGRADEQYF. The V call is TRBV7-9, the J call TRBJ2-7; D may be TRBD2 (5 bases). Germline CDR1 and CDR2: SEHNR and FQNEAQ (reference sequence). The length of the CDR3 is 14 residues. Trimming pared 1 base from V and 5 bases from J, leaving 12 bases between. The full variable domain, in which reference TRBV7-9 and TRBJ2-7 provide the parts outside the CDR3, is DTGVSQNPRHKITKRGQNVTFRCDPISEHNRLYWYRQTLGQGPEFLTYFQNEAQLEKSRLLSDRFSAERPKGSFSTLEIQRTEQGDSAMYLCASSLEGRADEQYFGPGTRLTVT.